The present T cell receptor beta chain was sequenced within a study of blood T cell repertoires in COVID-19 (dated by TCRdb to about 2020). Study-wide context: Samples from collaborators originated in the United States, Italy and Spain and spanned both the acute and convalescent phases of COVID-19. The material from the prospective study consisted of cDNA or gDNA derived from T cells, B-cell-depleted T cells, or PBMCs. Deeply sampled blood TCRbeta repertoires from subjects exposed to, actively infected with, or recovered from COVID-19 were included in the dataset. The repertoires were made available in a free public database intended to serve as a resource for research on the immune response to SARS-CoV-2. The samples were drawn from two sources: the first 160 participants of the ongoing ImmuneRACE study, and 1,000 to 1,500 subjects contributed by 6 global collaborators. The sample metadata nearly always contained a de-identified subject ID, COVID-19 status, age in years and sex. Where available, HLA class I and class II types were taken from metadata supplied by the sample provider and were not determined by assay-based typing. What the research found in general, with its limitations: Clinical and demographic metadata were provided uncurated, with the amount varying by source and participant.

TCRbeta CDR3 regions were amplified from genomic DNA by means of the immunoSEQ Assay, a bias-controlled multiplex PCR. The authors' analysis ran thus. Within the assay, amplification of reference gene primers was used to estimate how many nucleated cells each sample contained. To quantify the absolute abundance of each unique TCRbeta CDR3 rearrangement, sequence reads were collapsed and filtered. Productive Simpson clonality was computed per sample as the square root of Simpson's diversity index over productive rearrangements. Drawn from immuneACCESS, this table holds only the in-frame rearrangements with V and J called that TCRdb kept. Clones are partly lost; checked studies trace under half to an unresolved V gene and leave the rest unexplained. The D gene and trimming were derived from the DNA, and the V and J assignments and clone size from that table. In all, the sample holds over 200,000 clones, and approximately 80% of those were seen once. 15% to 20% of the sample comes from the top ten.

The CDR3 measures 13 amino acids from cysteine to phenylalanine. CDR3 DNA is the only sequence kept; it has 39 bases, read in frame from the first base. The V and J ends are trimmed by 6 bases and 5 bases, leaving 12 bases between them. CDR1 is given as SGHRS and CDR2 as YFSETQ, both from the germline V gene. With respect to this clone: No antigen is known for it. The sample holds no much larger clone one base away, and base qualities are not on file.

The collaborating institutions used their own protocols to collect whole blood in K2EDTA tubes. Collaborator samples were shipped for TCRbeta analysis as frozen whole blood, isolated PBMCs, or DNA extracted from either sample type. Sequencing was done on a sample of peripheral blood. The TCR comes from a woman aged 80 or over with active or convalescent COVID-19. The V and J genes are TRBV5-1 and TRBJ1-3; a tentative D call is TRBD1 (6 bases match). This receptor carries the CDR3 CASTPDRRNTIYF. The bases are TGCGCCAGCACCCCGGACAGACGAAACACCATATATTTT. Full variable domain (CDR3 extended with the reference TRBV5-1 and TRBJ1-3 proteins): KAGVTQTPRYLIKTRGQQVTLSCSPISGHRSVSWYQQTPGQGLQFLFEYFSETQRNKGNFPGRFSGRQFSNSRSEMNVSTLELGDSALYLCASTPDRRNTIYFGEGSWLTVV.